A selection of T cell receptor beta chains follows, all from one sample in a study of T cell repertoires in cytomegalovirus infection. TCRdb processed the reads anew with MiXCR; each CDR3 protein has one entry. The data show about 570,000 distinct CDR3 sequences, roughly 43% seen once. The antigens of these receptors remain unknown. Sequences were derived from cultured PBMCs, sampled from culture after CMV antigen stimulation. Receptors originate from a human donor in good health (CMV status not recorded). Some clones in this sample may be carry-over from other donors' samples. Both conserved end residues are part of each CDR3. A D gene is named only where the DNA matches it firmly. Size tells how often a clone was seen (once, few, many) or the class of an expanded clone, and some rows leave it out.

j_call d_call v_call cdr3_length clone_size cdr3_nt cdr3_aa
TRBJ2-7 TRBD1 TRBV2 15 NA TGTGCCAGCAGGGCTGACAGGGGGCGAGCCTACGAGCAGTACTTC CASRADRGRAYEQYF
TRBJ1-5 TRBD1 TRBV7-2 14 NA TGTGCCAGCAGCTTAACAGGGGGGAGTCAGCCCCAGCATTTT CASSLTGGSQPQHF
TRBJ2-1 TRBD2 TRBV7-2 15 NA TGTGCCAGCAGCGAGCCGGGACTAGCCGTTTACGAGCAGTTCTTC CASSEPGLAVYEQFF
TRBJ1-1 NA TRBV7-9 12 few TGTGCCAGCAGCCCCCTCGTGGGACGGGCTTTCTTT CASSPLVGRAFF
TRBJ1-6 NA TRBV5-4 14 few TGTGCCAGCAGCTTGGGAGGGGGGCCGGAGGCCCTCCACTTT CASSLGGGPEALHF
TRBJ1-5 NA TRBV19 14 NA TGTGCCAGTAGTATAGGACAGCTAAATCAGCCCCAGCATTTT CASSIGQLNQPQHF
TRBJ1-1 NA TRBV12-3/TRBV12-4 14 NA TGTGCCAGCAGCCTAGGGGCCCCGAACACTGAAGCTTTCTTT CASSLGAPNTEAFF
TRBJ2-3 TRBD2 TRBV24-1 16 few TGTGCCACCAGTGATCCGCGGGCGGGAGACGCAGATACGCAGTATTTT CATSDPRAGDADTQYF
TRBJ1-1 NA TRBV19 12 NA TGTGCCAGTAGCCACAGGGAGGGTGAAGCTTTCTTT CASSHREGEAFF
TRBJ2-7 TRBD1 TRBV6-1 15 few TGTGCCAGCAGCCCTACAGGGGGGAGCTCCTACGAGCAGTACTTC CASSPTGGSSYEQYF
TRBJ1-2 TRBD1 TRBV10-3 15 NA TGTGCCATCGGGGGACAGGGGAAAAGTAACTATGGCTACACCTTC CAIGGQGKSNYGYTF
TRBJ2-7 NA TRBV29-1 11 NA TGCAGCGTTGCCGACAGCTACGAGCAGTACTTC CSVADSYEQYF
TRBJ2-4 NA TRBV23-1 17 few TGCGCCAGCAGTCATCCTCCAAGGCCGATAGCCAAAAACATTCAGTACTTC CASSHPPRPIAKNIQYF